Presented here are 24 T cell receptor beta chains from one specimen sequenced in a study of T cells after yellow fever vaccination. In TCRdb, the 5' RACE reads were re-called with MiXCR into one record per CDR3 protein. The sample holds about 360,000 distinct CDR3 sequences; over 5% are singletons and the top ten take roughly 15%. This material consisted of PBMCs, taken 5 days after the yellow fever booster vaccination. Receptors originate from a man aged 25 to 40 who received the YFV17D yellow fever vaccine.

The gene calls are TRBV4-3 and TRBJ2-1; D is unclear. Trimming took 0 bases from V and 4 from J, leaving 16 bases between them. The CDR3 spans 17 residues. Germline loops: CDR1 LGHNA, CDR2 YSLEER. In DNA form, the CDR3 reads TGCGCCAGCAGCCAAGAATATGGAGTCGCCCTTTACAATGAGCAGTTCTTC. The encoded protein is CASSQEYGVALYNEQFF.

This clonotype was detected only a few times. The chain is built from TRBV27 and TRBJ2-1, with 12 bases aligning to TRBD2. The germline CDR1 and CDR2 sequences are MNHEY and SMNVEV (reference sequence). The CDR3 sequence is 17 residues long. V lost 0 bases to trimming and J lost 8 bases; unmatched junction nucleotides: 8. The CDR3 DNA reads TGTGCCAGCAGTTTATCCTCCAGACTAGCGGGAGCCTATGAGCAGTTCTTC. This translates into CASSLSSRLAGAYEQFF.

This clonotype was counted ten times or more. The chain couples TRBV7-2 to TRBJ2-7; 7 bases align to TRBD2. Germline trimming cut 2 bases from V and 2 bases from J; bases unmatched to any gene: 3. The CDR3 consists of 14 residues. The V gene's germline CDR1 is SGHTA and CDR2 FQGNSA. The CDR3 DNA reads TGTGCCAGCAGCTTATTCGCGGGAGCCTACGAGCAGTACTTC. Its protein product is CASSLFAGAYEQYF.

This clonotype has ten or more counts. The V and J genes are TRBV28 and TRBJ1-1; maybe TRBD1 (5 bases). V lost 10 bases and J lost 4, with 19 bases in between. Looked up from germline, CDR1 is MDHEN and CDR2 is SYDVKM. The CDR3 is made up of 14 amino acids. The CDR3 sequence is CATGVRGMPTEAFF. The CDR3, as DNA: TGTGCCACTGGGGTGAGGGGCATGCCCACTGAAGCTTTCTTT. Full variable domain (rest looked up from reference TRBV28 and TRBJ1-1): DVKVTQSSRYLVKRTGEKVFLECVQDMDHENMFWYRQDPGLGLRLIYFSYDVKMKEKGDIPEGYSVSREKKERFSLILESASTNQTSMYLCATGVRGMPTEAFFGQGTRLTVV.

This clonotype was recorded a few times. This chain links TRBV4-3 with TRBJ2-7, with TRBD1 identical over 11 bases. Looked up from germline, CDR1 is LGHNA and CDR2 is YSLEER. V lost 1 base and J lost 6; bases outside the gene matches: 5. The CDR3 covers 15 residues. This CDR3 is CASSQGPGQGGEQYF. In DNA form, the CDR3 reads TGCGCCAGCAGCCAAGGGCCGGGACAGGGGGGCGAGCAGTACTTC.

This clonotype was picked up many times. This chain connects TRBV14 to TRBJ1-1; maybe TRBD1 (6 bases). The CDR3 is 13 amino acids. Germline assignment: CDR1 SGHDN and CDR2 FVKESK. V was shortened by 4 bases and J by 8 bases, with 14 bases between the two germline ends. Written as DNA, the CDR3 is TGTGCCAGCAGCCGCTTTCGGCAGGGGGAAGCTTTCTTT. This translates into CASSRFRQGEAFF. The full variable domain, its missing parts supplied by reference TRBV14 and TRBJ1-1, is EAGVTQFPSHSVIEKGQTVTLRCDPISGHDNLYWYRRVMGKEIKFLLHFVKESKQDESGMPNNRFLAERTGGTYSTLKVQPAELEDSGVYFCASSRFRQGEAFFGQGTRLTVV.

This chain connects TRBV12-3 or TRBV12-4 to TRBJ2-5, with TRBD1 matching 8 bases. There are 15 residues in the CDR3. V lost 4 bases, J lost 3 bases, and 7 bases stayed unmatched. The CDR3 bases are TGTGCCAGCAGTTCATCAGGGGGCTTTAAAGAGACCCAGTACTTC. It translates to CASSSSGGFKETQYF.

With regard to this clonotype: Here the CDR3 omits its conserved ending phenylalanine or tryptophan, so a read error is the likely source. The chain joins TRBV12-3 or TRBV12-4 to TRBJ2-5, with 10 bases that match TRBD1. Trimming cost V 6 bases and J 5 bases; bases outside gene matches: 6. The CDR3 length is 14 residues. The CDR3 is CASSRDRGGETQYS. CDR3 bases: TGTGCCAGCAGCCGGGACAGGGGTGGGGAGACCCAGTACTCC.

This clonotype was seen a few times. The chain employs TRBV20-1 and TRBJ2-1; D gene ambiguous. Germline loops: CDR1 DFQATT, CDR2 SNEGSKA (reference sequence). The CDR3 runs 14 residues. Trimming stripped 5 bases from V and 0 bases from J, with 11 bases between. CDR3 region: CSAHRLSSYNEQFF. CDR3 DNA: TGCAGTGCTCATCGACTGAGCTCCTACAATGAGCAGTTCTTC.

This clonotype was seen more than once but under ten times. The chain links TRBV19 to TRBJ1-1, with 10 bases identical to TRBD1. The germline V gene encodes CDR1 LNHDA and CDR2 SQIVND (reference sequence). The length of the CDR3 is 13 residues. The ends lost 7 bases at V and 4 bases at J; junction bases unmatched: 3. CDR3 DNA sequence: TGTGCCAGTATTTGGACAGGGGGCACTGAAGCTTTCTTT. Translation gives CASIWTGGTEAFF.

CDR3 sequence reads: CASSAGVNSPLHF. CDR3 DNA: TGTGCCAGCAGTGCGGGAGTTAATTCACCCCTCCACTTT. The chain is built from TRBV6-1 and TRBJ1-6; the D is unclear. There are 13 residues in the CDR3. Trimming took 4 bases from V and 6 from J, leaving 7 bases between them. Germline values: CDR1 MNHNS, CDR2 SASEGT.

This clonotype was found many times. The V gene is TRBV4-3, the J gene TRBJ1-2, with TRBD1 matching 12 bases. This CDR3 is 17 amino acids long. Trimming removed 1 base from V and 3 bases from J; junction bases left unmatched: 6. CDR1 is LGHNA and CDR2 is YSLEER in the germline V gene. CDR3 sequence: CASSQGSGTGGDYGYTF. CDR3 nucleotides: TGCGCCAGCAGCCAAGGAAGCGGGACAGGGGGCGACTATGGCTACACCTTC.

The chain has TRBV7-2 and TRBJ1-1; D uncertain. The CDR3 runs 15 residues. Trimming shortened V by 4 bases and J by 0 bases, and 12 bases separated the two germline ends. Germline CDR1 and CDR2: SGHTA and FQGNSA. CDR3 region: CASSSVGEMNTEAFF. In nucleotides, the CDR3 is TGTGCCAGCAGCTCAGTGGGCGAGATGAACACTGAAGCTTTCTTT. Drawing the rest from reference TRBV7-2 and TRBJ1-1, the complete variable domain is GAGVSQSPSNKVTEKGKDVELRCDPISGHTALYWYRQSLGQGLEFLIYFQGNSAPDKSGLPSDRFSAERTGGSVSTLTIQRTQQEDSAVYLCASSSVGEMNTEAFFGQGTRLTVV.

The gene calls are TRBV5-6 and TRBJ2-7; 11 nucleotides agree with TRBD2. V was clipped by 5 bases and J by 2 bases; unmatched bases: 12. CDR3 length: 17 amino acids. Germline V gives CDR1 SGHDT, CDR2 YYEEEE. The CDR3 DNA reads as TGTGCCAGCAGACGAGGGACTAGCGGAGGTCAAGCCTACGAGCAGTACTTC. It specifies CASRRGTSGGQAYEQYF.

This clonotype was observed a few times. CDR3 sequence reads: CSARGRLAGGSSETQYF. In DNA, the CDR3 is TGCAGTGCTAGAGGCCGACTAGCGGGAGGGAGTTCGGAGACCCAGTACTTC. V usage is TRBV20-1 and J usage is TRBJ2-5; 14 bases fit TRBD2. There are 17 residues in the CDR3. V shed 1 base, J shed 5 bases, and the junction held 9 bases outside the gene matches. Germline V gene sequence: CDR1 DFQATT, CDR2 SNEGSKA (reference sequence).

In this sample, this clonotype turned up many times. The genes are TRBV20-1 and TRBJ1-4; no firm D call. Germline values: CDR1 DFQATT, CDR2 SNEGSKA (reference sequence). The V end lost 0 bases, the J end lost 1 base, and 9 bases lay between the germline ends. The CDR3 is 15 residues long. The CDR3 region has the DNA TGCAGTGCTAGAGAGGGAGGAGTAACTAATGAAAAACTGTTTTTT. It translates to CSAREGGVTNEKLFF.

This clonotype appeared a few times. This chain uses TRBV7-2 with TRBJ2-2; possible D gene TRBD2, 5 bases. The CDR3 has 15 residues. The V gene lost 7 bases and the J gene lost 0 bases, with 12 bases spanning the gap. Germline assignment: CDR1 SGHTA and CDR2 FQGNSA. In nucleotides, the CDR3 is TGTGCCAGCATATGGGTGGGAGCGAACACCGGGGAGCTGTTTTTT. This encodes CASIWVGANTGELFF.

This clonotype has a handful of counts. This chain uses TRBV12-3 or TRBV12-4 with TRBJ1-6, with 7 nucleotides matching TRBD1. This CDR3 comprises 14 residues. V lost 5 bases, J lost 10 bases, and 8 bases stayed unmatched. CDR3 sequence (DNA): TGTGCCAGCAGTCCCCAGACAGGGTCCTCACCCCTCCACTTT. Translated, it gives CASSPQTGSSPLHF.

In its sample, this clonotype was seen a few times. The genes are TRBV5-4 and TRBJ2-7; TRBD2 might be the D (6 bases). Germline assignment: CDR1 SGHNT and CDR2 YYREEE (reference sequence). Trimming shortened V by 3 bases and J by 2 bases, and 12 bases separated the two germline ends. The CDR3 is 14 residues long. Here the CDR3 reads CASSSGLLTYEQYF. DNA of the CDR3: TGTGCCAGCAGCTCGGGACTTCTCACCTACGAGCAGTACTTC.

The chain links TRBV7-2 to TRBJ1-2; possible D gene TRBD1, 5 bases. Trimming left V 5 bases short and J 2 bases short, with 15 bases between. Per germline, CDR1 SGHTA and CDR2 FQGNSA. The CDR3 is made up of 15 amino acids. CDR3 region: CASSPTDSTNYGYTF. CDR3 DNA sequence: TGTGCCAGCAGCCCCACCGACAGCACCAACTATGGCTACACCTTC. Variable domain in full (rest from reference TRBV7-2 and TRBJ1-2): GAGVSQSPSNKVTEKGKDVELRCDPISGHTALYWYRQSLGQGLEFLIYFQGNSAPDKSGLPSDRFSAERTGGSVSTLTIQRTQQEDSAVYLCASSPTDSTNYGYTFGSGTRLTVV.

This clonotype came up a few times. The rearrangement uses TRBV5-1 and TRBJ2-5, with a possible D match to TRBD2 (6 bases). V was shortened by 4 bases and J by 3 bases, with 16 bases between the two germline ends. The CDR3 length is 15 residues. Per the germline V gene, CDR1 is SGHRS and CDR2 is YFSETQ. The CDR3 reads CASSPRGSGKETQYF. As DNA, the CDR3 is TGCGCCAGCAGCCCCCGGGGTAGCGGCAAAGAGACCCAGTACTTC.

This clonotype occurred a few times. The V call is TRBV20-1, the J call TRBJ2-7, with D maybe TRBD2 (7 bases). Trimming removed 3 bases at V and 5 bases at J, with 17 bases between. CDR3 size: 14 residues. Germline V gives CDR1 DFQATT, CDR2 SNEGSKA (reference sequence). The CDR3 sequence: CSARGAGVVHEQYF. The CDR3 DNA is TGCAGTGCTAGGGGGGCGGGAGTGGTCCACGAGCAGTACTTC.

This clonotype was seen repeatedly, ten times or more. This chain uses TRBV30 with TRBJ2-2; the D gene could be TRBD1 or TRBD2 (5 bases each). V was cut by 3 bases and J by 6 bases, with 17 bases left in between. This CDR3 is built from 15 residues. CDR1 and CDR2 from the germline V gene are GTSNPN and SVGIG (reference sequence). The CDR3 protein is CAWRDRDGKSGELFF. CDR3 nucleotide sequence: TGTGCCTGGAGGGACCGGGACGGAAAGTCCGGGGAGCTGTTTTTT.

The chain has TRBV20-1 and TRBJ2-2, with 15 bases that match TRBD2. V gave up 1 base and J gave up 1 base; unmatched junction bases: 4. Germline loops: CDR1 DFQATT, CDR2 SNEGSKA (reference sequence). The CDR3 sequence is 18 residues long. The CDR3 coding sequence is TGCAGTGCTAGAGGGGGACTAGCGGGAGGTCTGAACACCGGGGAGCTGTTTTTT. It specifies CSARGGLAGGLNTGELFF.